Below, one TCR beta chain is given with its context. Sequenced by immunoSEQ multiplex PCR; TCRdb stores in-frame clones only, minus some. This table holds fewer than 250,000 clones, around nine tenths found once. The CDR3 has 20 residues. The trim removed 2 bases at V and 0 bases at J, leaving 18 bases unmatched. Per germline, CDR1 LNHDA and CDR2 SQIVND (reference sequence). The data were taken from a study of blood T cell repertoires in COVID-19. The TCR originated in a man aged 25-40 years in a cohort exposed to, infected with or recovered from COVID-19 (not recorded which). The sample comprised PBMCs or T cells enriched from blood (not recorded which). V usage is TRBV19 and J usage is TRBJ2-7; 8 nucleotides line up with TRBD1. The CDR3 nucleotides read TGTGCCAGTAGTATAAGAGGACAGGGTGGATCTTCCCTGAGCTCCTACGAGCAGTACTTC. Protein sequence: CASSIRGQGGSSLSSYEQYF.